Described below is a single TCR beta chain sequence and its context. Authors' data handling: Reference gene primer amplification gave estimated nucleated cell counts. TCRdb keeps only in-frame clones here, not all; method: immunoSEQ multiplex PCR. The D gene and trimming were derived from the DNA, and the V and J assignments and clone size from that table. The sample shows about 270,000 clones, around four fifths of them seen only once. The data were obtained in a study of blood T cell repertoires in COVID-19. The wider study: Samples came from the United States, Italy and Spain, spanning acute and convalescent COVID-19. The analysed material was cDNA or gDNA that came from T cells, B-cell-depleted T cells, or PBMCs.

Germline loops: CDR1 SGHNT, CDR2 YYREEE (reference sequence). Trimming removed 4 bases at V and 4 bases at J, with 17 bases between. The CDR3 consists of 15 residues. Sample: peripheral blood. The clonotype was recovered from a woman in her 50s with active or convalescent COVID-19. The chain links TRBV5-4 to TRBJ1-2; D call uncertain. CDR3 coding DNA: TGTGCCAGCAGCCCGGCGAACTATGATTCCTATGGCTACACCTTC. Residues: CASSPANYDSYGYTF.